This is a list of T cell receptor beta chains from one sample in a study of T cells after yellow fever vaccination. TCRdb re-analysed the 5' RACE reads in MiXCR, keeping a single row per CDR3 protein. Of hundreds of thousands of distinct CDR3 sequences listed, roughly 8.6% are singletons. Here the sequenced sample was PBMCs, taken roughly 45 days after the first yellow fever vaccination. The receptors come from a man aged 18 to 29 who received the YFV17D yellow fever vaccine. Each CDR3 is given with its conserved first and last residue. Fields, in order: clone size, V gene, D gene, J gene, CDR3 protein, CDR3 DNA. The D gene is left open where the match is weak. Size is omitted from some rows. Given values are once, few, many or a class for expanded clones.

>few|TRBV7-9|TRBD2|TRBJ2-3
CASSNTGLAADTQYF
TGTGCCAGCAGCAACACGGGACTAGCGGCAGATACGCAGTATTTT
>few|TRBV5-1|TRBD2|TRBJ2-3
CASALAGTRPHTQYF
TGCGCCAGCGCCTTGGCCGGGACTAGGCCCCATACGCAGTATTTT
>few|TRBV5-1|NA|TRBJ2-3
CASSSGRPTDTQYF
TGCGCCAGCAGCTCTGGGCGTCCCACAGATACGCAGTATTTT
>many|TRBV10-2|TRBD1|TRBJ2-3
CASGDQGDASTDTQYF
TGCGCCAGCGGGGATCAGGGGGACGCCAGCACAGATACGCAGTATTTT
>few|TRBV20-1|NA|TRBJ1-2
CSASDQGGNYGYTF
TGCAGTGCTAGCGATCAGGGTGGAAACTATGGCTACACCTTC
>NA|TRBV7-2|TRBD2|TRBJ2-1
CASKWAGGPYNEQFF
TGTGCCAGCAAATGGGCGGGGGGGCCGTACAATGAGCAGTTCTTC
>NA|TRBV6-1|NA|TRBJ2-5
CASSEMYPYQETQYF
TGTGCCAGCAGTGAGATGTACCCGTACCAAGAGACCCAGTACTTC
>NA|TRBV27|TRBD2|TRBJ2-3
CASSSRTSGDITDTQYF
TGTGCCAGCAGTTCCAGGACTAGCGGGGATATTACAGATACGCAGTATTTT
>few|TRBV5-1|NA|TRBJ2-1
CASSITPEQYNEQFF
TGCGCCAGCAGCATTACACCAGAACAATACAATGAGCAGTTCTTC
>many|TRBV5-1|NA|TRBJ2-5
CASANNVGQETQYF
TGCGCCAGTGCAAATAATGTAGGACAAGAGACCCAGTACTTC
>few|TRBV4-3|NA|TRBJ2-6
CASSQGYSGANVLTF
TGCGCCAGCAGCCAAGGATACTCTGGGGCCAACGTCCTGACTTTC
>NA|TRBV19|NA|TRBJ1-2
CASSMSRGRGYTF
TGTGCCAGTAGTATGTCCCGGGGCCGTGGCTACACCTTC
>few|TRBV4-3|TRBD1|TRBJ2-7
CASSQGTGNVGYEQYF
TGCGCCAGCAGCCAAGGGACAGGGAACGTCGGCTACGAGCAGTACTTC
>many|TRBV12-3/TRBV12-4|TRBD2|TRBJ2-1
CASSLGLAGGDEQFF
TGTGCCAGCAGTTTGGGGCTAGCGGGGGGCGATGAGCAGTTCTTC
>NA|TRBV18|NA|TRBJ1-2
CASSPPSRNYTF
TGTGCCAGCTCACCACCGAGCAGAAACTACACCTTC
>many|TRBV20-1|NA|TRBJ2-7
CSARVGGLSYEQYF
TGCAGTGCTAGGGTCGGGGGTCTCTCCTACGAGCAGTACTTC
>NA|TRBV20-1|NA|TRBJ2-1
CSAPGGLGIYNEQFF
TGCAGTGCTCCCGGGGGGCTGGGGATTTACAATGAGCAGTTCTTC
>NA|TRBV12-3/TRBV12-4|NA|TRBJ2-1
CASREEISSHNEQFF
TGTGCCAGCAGAGAGGAGATCAGCTCCCACAATGAGCAGTTCTTC
>few|TRBV5-5|TRBD1|TRBJ1-2
CASSTTGGGGYTF
TGTGCCAGCAGCACAACAGGGGGCGGAGGCTACACCTTC
>few|TRBV5-1|TRBD1|TRBJ2-2
CASSVGDSPNTGELFF
TGCGCCAGCAGCGTTGGGGACAGCCCGAACACCGGGGAGCTGTTTTTT
>few|TRBV6-1|NA|TRBJ1-1
CASSGRGMNTEAFF
TGTGCCAGCAGTGGTCGAGGGATGAACACTGAAGCTTTCTTT
>few|TRBV15|NA|TRBJ1-1
CATTGRNTEAFF
TGTGCCACCACGGGCCGCAACACTGAAGCTTTCTTT
>few|TRBV6-5|NA|TRBJ1-2
CASSYKETGFGYGYTF
TGTGCCAGCAGTTACAAAGAAACAGGGTTTGGCTATGGCTACACCTTC
>NA|TRBV2|NA|TRBJ2-1
CALQENNEQFF
TGTGCCTTACAGGAGAACAATGAGCAGTTCTTC
>NA|TRBV20-1|NA|TRBJ2-2
CSAGENTGELFF
TGCAGTGCCGGAGAAAACACCGGGGAGCTGTTTTTT
>NA|TRBV6-5|NA|TRBJ2-1
CASSYWSTPNNEQFF
TGTGCCAGCAGTTACTGGAGCACACCCAACAATGAGCAGTTCTTC
>NA|TRBV12-3/TRBV12-4|NA|TRBJ1-2
CASTVSLVGYTF
TGTGCCAGCACGGTCAGCCTCGTCGGCTACACCTTC